This T cell receptor (beta chain) came from a study of response to subunit inactivated influenza vaccine. The CDR3 is 17 amino acids. Trimming removed 6 bases from V and 3 bases from J; junction bases left unmatched: 8. The germline gives CDR1 MNHNS, CDR2 SASEGT. TCRdb re-called the RT-PCR reads through MiXCR, storing one row per CDR3 protein. The data contain 500,000 to 550,000 distinct CDR3 sequences, roughly 7.6% of them singletons. Findings of the study overall: The authors suggested that few new T cells are recruited per seasonal influenza vaccination.

This clonotype turned up a few times. What it recognizes is unknown. The receptor's source is a man aged 45 to 75 who received an inactivated influenza vaccine. Source: PBMCs from blood, taken around 25 months after vaccination. V is TRBV6-1 and J is TRBJ2-4, with TRBD2 identical over 13 bases. CDR3 sequence: CASSSPGLAGIKNIQYF. For the CDR3, the DNA is TGTGCCAGCAGCTCACCGGGACTAGCGGGAATCAAAAACATTCAGTACTTC.